This T cell receptor beta chain appears in the sequencing data of a study of CD8+ T cells in alopecia areata. In the study overall: Recipient mice, roughly 7-11-week-old female C3H/HeJ animals, received skin from roughly 6-12-month-old C3H/HeJ graft donors with spontaneous alopecia.

This clone was counted a few times. Gene names and germline match the mouse. The read stops 4 residues short of the end of the CDR3; the missing end is completed from the germline J gene. The study sorted pooled cutaneous lymph node cells by CD4, CD8alpha, NKG2D, NKG2ACE and other markers. The germline V gene has CDR1 MSHET and CDR2 SYDVDS. The length of the CDR3 is 13 residues. Trimming left V 5 bases short and J 0 bases short, with 7 bases between. RNA extraction and reverse transcription yielded cDNA as sequencing template. Using immunoSEQ multiplex PCR, the repertoire was profiled, and TCRdb retains in-frame clones only, with some absent. This repertoire holds under 20,000 clones, and none appear only once.

This TCR was sampled from a C3H/HeJ mouse with alopecia areata. The mouse strain carries the MHC haplotype H2-k. V is TRBV29 and J is TRBJ1-2, with D possibly TRBD1 on 6 matching bases. Input material: CD8+ T cells sorted from a lymph node. The CDR3: CASSAGANSDYTF. The part of the CDR3 DNA that was read is TGTGCTAGCAGTGCAGGGGCAAACTCC.